Following are 11 T cell receptor beta chains from one sample sequenced in a study of blood T cells in healthy people across ages. With a J-beta primer mix and a sample-barcoded 5' primer, a second PCR ran roughly 6 to 12 cycles. TCRdb processed the 5' RACE reads anew with MiXCR; each CDR3 protein has one entry. The sample yields some 900,000 distinct CDR3 sequences, around 49% seen once. Source material: blood. These receptors were obtained from a man aged 25 to 40 in good health.

This chain uses TRBV11-3 with TRBJ2-3; D is undetermined. Germline CDR1 is SGHNT and CDR2 is YENEEA. The V end lost 4 bases, the J end lost 10 bases, and 12 bases lay between the germline ends. The CDR3 is 12 amino acids. Here the CDR3 DNA reads TGTGCCAGCAGCTCCCCCCGGTCCCCGCAGTATTTT. Protein sequence: CASSSPRSPQYF.

The chain recombines TRBV19 with TRBJ1-4; TRBD1 matches 7 bases. V gave up 2 bases and J gave up 7 bases; unmatched junction bases: 7. CDR1 and CDR2 from the germline V gene are LNHDA and SQIVND (reference sequence). This CDR3 spans 15 amino acids. Written as DNA, the CDR3 is TGTGCCAGTAGTATAACAGGGGATGGAGGTGAAAAACTGTTTTTT. Translation gives CASSITGDGGEKLFF.

This clonotype has a count of ten or more. CDR3 coding DNA: TGTGCCTGGGGCGCAGGGTTCACTGAAGCTTTCTTT. It encodes CAWGAGFTEAFF. The chain couples TRBV30 to TRBJ1-1; TRBD1 might be the D (5 bases). Germline V gene lookup returns CDR1 GTSNPN and CDR2 SVGIG (reference sequence). V lost 5 bases and J 4 bases, leaving 11 bases between the germline ends. This CDR3 is built from 12 residues.

The V call is TRBV7-6, the J call TRBJ2-7, with D possibly TRBD1 on 5 matching bases. Trimming shortened V by 4 bases and J by 6 bases, and 13 bases separated the two germline ends. Germline assignment: CDR1 SGHVS and CDR2 FNYEAQ. The CDR3 sequence is 13 residues long. CDR3 sequence (DNA): TGTGCCAGCAGCTCAACCAGGGTCGCCGAGCAGTACTTC. Amino acid sequence: CASSSTRVAEQYF.

The chain links TRBV7-3 to TRBJ2-6, with TRBD1 identical over 9 bases. The CDR3 spans 18 residues. CDR1 and CDR2 from the germline V gene are SGHTA and FQGTGA. Trimming took 0 bases from V and 3 from J; bases not matched to a gene: 6. The CDR3 region is CASSLTPQGAIGANVLTF. The CDR3 DNA reads TGTGCCAGCAGCTTAACCCCACAGGGGGCTATTGGGGCCAACGTCCTGACTTTC.

The CDR3 is CSAPPVGGRSEQYF. As DNA, the CDR3 is TGCAGTGCTCCCCCGGTAGGGGGGCGTAGCGAGCAGTACTTC. V gene TRBV20-1 combines with J gene TRBJ2-5, with D perhaps matching TRBD1 or TRBD2 (6 bases each). TRBJ2-7 explains the end of the DNA better; the J call may be wrong. Per the germline V gene, CDR1 is DFQATT and CDR2 is SNEGSKA (reference sequence). The CDR3 contains 14 residues.

As concerns this clonotype: Just one base apart from a much larger clone, this may be a read error. The genes are TRBV29-1 and TRBJ2-5; a possible D gene is TRBD1 (8 bases). The germline CDR1 and CDR2 sequences are SQVTM and ANQGSEA. CDR3 size: 13 residues. The CDR3 nucleotides are TGCGGCGTTGAATTGGGGGGGACAGGTGAGCAGTACTTC. Translation: CGVELGGTGEQYF.

This chain connects TRBV6-6 to TRBJ1-5; D is uncertain. This CDR3 is 15 amino acids long. Trimming shortened V by 7 bases and J by 2 bases, and 15 bases separated the two germline ends. CDR1 MNHNY and CDR2 SVGAGI come from the germline V gene (reference sequence). CDR3 sequence: CASTLTSAGNQPQHF. CDR3 sequence (DNA): TGTGCCAGCACCTTGACTTCCGCGGGCAATCAGCCCCAGCATTTT.

This chain links TRBV7-9 with TRBJ1-2; the D gene is possibly TRBD1 (5 bases). This CDR3 is built from 16 residues. The V end was cut by 1 base, the J end by 2 bases, with 14 bases between. The germline V gene has CDR1 SEHNR and CDR2 FQNEAQ (reference sequence). In DNA, the CDR3 is TGTGCCAGCAGCTTAGAGCAACTGGGGCTGAACTATGGCTACACCTTC. Amino acids: CASSLEQLGLNYGYTF.

This clonotype was counted only a few times. This chain links TRBV29-1 with TRBJ2-7, with D uncertain. The CDR3 consists of 12 residues. Trimming took 8 bases from V and 3 from J, leaving 14 bases between them. CDR1 is SQVTM and CDR2 is ANQGSEA in the germline V gene. CDR3 bases: TGCAGCCGACCGCTGGGGTGCTACGAGCAGTACTTC. Its protein is CSRPLGCYEQYF.

The chain uses TRBV9 and TRBJ2-7, with TRBD2 as a possible D gene (6 bases). Germline loops: CDR1 SGDLS, CDR2 YYNGEE. The CDR3 is 16 amino acids. Trimming stripped 0 bases from V and 0 bases from J, with 13 bases between. CDR3 sequence: CASSVGGVGLSYEQYF. CDR3 bases: TGTGCCAGCAGCGTAGGGGGGGTGGGACTCTCCTACGAGCAGTACTTC.